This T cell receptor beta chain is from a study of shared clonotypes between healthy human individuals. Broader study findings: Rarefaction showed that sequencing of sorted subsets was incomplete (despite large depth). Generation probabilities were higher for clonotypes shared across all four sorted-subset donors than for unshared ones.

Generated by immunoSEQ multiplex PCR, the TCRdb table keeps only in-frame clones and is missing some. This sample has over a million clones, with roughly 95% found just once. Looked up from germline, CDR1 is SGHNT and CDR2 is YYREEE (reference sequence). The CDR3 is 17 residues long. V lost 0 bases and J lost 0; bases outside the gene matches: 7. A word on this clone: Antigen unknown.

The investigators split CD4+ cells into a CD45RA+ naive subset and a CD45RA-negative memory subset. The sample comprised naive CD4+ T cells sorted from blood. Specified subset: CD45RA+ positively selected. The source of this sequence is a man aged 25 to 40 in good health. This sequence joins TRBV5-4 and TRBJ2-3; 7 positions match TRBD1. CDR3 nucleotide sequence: TGTGCCAGCAGCTTGGGAGGGGGACAGAGAAGCACAGATACGCAGTATTTT. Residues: CASSLGGGQRSTDTQYF. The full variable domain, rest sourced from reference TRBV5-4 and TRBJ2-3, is ETGVTQSPTHLIKTRGQQVTLRCSSQSGHNTVSWYQQALGQGPQFIFQYYREEENGRGNFPPRFSGLQFPNYSSELNVNALELDDSALYLCASSLGGGQRSTDTQYFGPGTRLTVL.